This T cell receptor beta chain was documented in a study of blood T cell repertoires in COVID-19. Study details: Donors in the United States, Italy and Spain gave samples during acute or convalescent COVID-19.

The protocol was immunoSEQ multiplex PCR, while the TCRdb copy is restricted to in-frame clones and leaves out a portion. The sample has 200,000 to 250,000 clones, more than 75% seen once. CDR3 length equals 13 residues. The V gene's germline CDR1 is LGHNT and CDR2 FRNRAP. V was clipped by 2 bases and J by 5 bases, with 7 bases between them. The chain combines TRBV12-5 with TRBJ2-1; D is undetermined. This receptor was obtained from a man in his forties with active or convalescent COVID-19. The sample was peripheral blood. DNA for the CDR3: TGTGCTAGTGGTTTGAGCCTCAACAATGAGCAGTTCTTC. It yields the protein CASGLSLNNEQFF.